One and the same sample provided the 3 T cell receptor beta chains below, sequenced in a study of T cell responses to AZD1222 COVID-19 vaccine (dated by TCRdb to the early 2020s). The library was generated by the immunoSEQ multiplex PCR assay. This is the immuneACCESS table as TCRdb keeps it, with only in-frame sequences that have V and J called. A part of the clones is gone; compared with another copy, unresolved V genes explain less than half, and the rest is unexplained. This sample comprises about 100,000 clones, roughly nine tenths of them detected only once. The ten largest clonotypes hold around 3.1% of the sample. The time point label, read with the paper, signifies: baseline before first vaccination. The input for sequencing was peripheral blood, taken on day 0 of AZD1222 vaccination. The receptors were gathered from an adult in good health.

V usage is TRBV11-2 and J usage is TRBJ2-3; TRBD1 is a possible D gene (5 bases). Trimming took 4 bases from V and 2 from J, leaving 13 bases between them. Germline loops: CDR1 SGHAT, CDR2 FQNNGV. The CDR3 has 15 residues. As DNA, the CDR3 is TGTGCCAGCAGCTCCAGACAGCTCTTCACAGATACGCAGTATTTT. Translated, it gives CASSSRQLFTDTQYF.

The rearrangement joins TRBV27 to TRBJ1-2; no reliable D call. CDR3 size: 13 residues. V lost 5 bases and J lost 0, with 7 bases in between. Germline V gene sequence: CDR1 MNHEY, CDR2 SMNVEV (reference sequence). In nucleotides, the CDR3 is TGTGCCAGCAGTCTCCAGGCTAACTATGGCTACACCTTC. This gives the protein CASSLQANYGYTF.

The chain combines TRBV6-2 or TRBV6-3 with TRBJ2-2; no clear D gene. The CDR3 consists of 15 residues. V lost 2 bases and J 0 bases, leaving 7 bases between the germline ends. Germline CDR1 is MNHEY and CDR2 is SVGEGT. The CDR3 loop reads CASSYRQANTGELFF. CDR3 DNA: TGTGCCAGCAGTTACCGGCAAGCGAACACCGGGGAGCTGTTTTTT.